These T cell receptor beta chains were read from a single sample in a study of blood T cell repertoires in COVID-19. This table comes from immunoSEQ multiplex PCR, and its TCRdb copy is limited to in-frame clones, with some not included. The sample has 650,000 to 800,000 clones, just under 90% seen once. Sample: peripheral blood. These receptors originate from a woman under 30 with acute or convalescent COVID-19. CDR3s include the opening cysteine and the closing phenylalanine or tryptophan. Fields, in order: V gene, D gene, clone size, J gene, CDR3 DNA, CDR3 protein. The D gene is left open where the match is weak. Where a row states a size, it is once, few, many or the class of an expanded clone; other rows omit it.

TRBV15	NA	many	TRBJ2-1	TGTGCCACCAGCAGAGATATCGTGCAGGGGGGATACAATGAGCAGTTCTTC	CATSRDIVQGGYNEQFF
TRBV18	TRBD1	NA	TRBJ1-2	TGTGCCAGCTCACCACCGGGACAGGGGGAACATGGCTACACCTTC	CASSPPGQGEHGYTF
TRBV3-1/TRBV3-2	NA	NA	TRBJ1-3	TGTGCCAGCAGCCAAGTGGCAGGTGGAAACACCATATATTTT	CASSQVAGGNTIYF
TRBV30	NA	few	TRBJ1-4	TGTGCCTGGAGTTTTACGGCAGGCTTTCCAACTAATGAAAAACTGTTTTTT	CAWSFTAGFPTNEKLFF
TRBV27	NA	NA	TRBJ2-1	TGTGCCAGGAACGACAGCCGGAGCTCCTACAATGAGCAGTTCTTC	CARNDSRSSYNEQFF
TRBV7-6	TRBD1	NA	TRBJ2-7	TGTGCCAGCAGTTCAATGGGACAGGGGGCTTGGTACGAGCAGTACTTC	CASSSMGQGAWYEQYF
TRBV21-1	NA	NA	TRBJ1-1	TGTGCCAGCAGCAAAAGTGATTGGCGGGGGGGCTATACTGAAGCTTTCTTT	CASSKSDWRGGYTEAFF
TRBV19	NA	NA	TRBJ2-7	TGTGCCAGTATGGCAGGGGCGGGCCCCTACGAGCAGTACTTC	CASMAGAGPYEQYF
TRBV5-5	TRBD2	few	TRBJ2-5	TGTGCCAGCAGCTTGGTAGCGGGGAGCGGCCAAGAGACCCAGTACTTC	CASSLVAGSGQETQYF
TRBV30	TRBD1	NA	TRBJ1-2	TGTGCCTGGGAAACAGGGACAGGGACCTATGGCTACACCTTC	CAWETGTGTYGYTF
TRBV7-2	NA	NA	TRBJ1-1	TGTGCCAGCCAAAGGACAGACGAAGCTTTCTTT	CASQRTDEAFF
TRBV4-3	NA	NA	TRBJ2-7	TGCGCCAGCAGCCAAGATTACAGGGATGGGCTCGAGCAGTACTTC	CASSQDYRDGLEQYF
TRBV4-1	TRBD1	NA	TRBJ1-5	TGCGCCAGCAGCACTCAGACAGGGGCGTCTCAGCCCCAGCATTTT	CASSTQTGASQPQHF
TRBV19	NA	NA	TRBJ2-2	TGTGCCAGTAGTATAGAAGAGTACACCGGGGAGCTGTTTTTT	CASSIEEYTGELFF
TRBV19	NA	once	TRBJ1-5	TGTGCCAGTACCCCAGGGATCGCGCAGCCCCAGCATTTT	CASTPGIAQPQHF
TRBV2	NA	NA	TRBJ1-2	TGTGCCAGCCGGGAAGGGACTACGTTTGGCTATGGCTACACCTTC	CASREGTTFGYGYTF
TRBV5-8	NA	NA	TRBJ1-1	TGTGCCAGCAGCTTGCAATTTAACACTGAAGCTTTCTTT	CASSLQFNTEAFF
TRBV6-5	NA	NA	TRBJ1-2	TGTGCCAGCAGAGAGTTGGTGAACTATGGCTACACCTTC	CASRELVNYGYTF
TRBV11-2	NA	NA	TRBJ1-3	TGTGCCAGCAGAGCCCACGCGGCAAGCTCTGGAAACACCATATATTTT	CASRAHAASSGNTIYF
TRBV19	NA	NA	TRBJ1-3	TGTGCCAGTAGTCCTACCGCCTCTGGAAACACCATATATTTT	CASSPTASGNTIYF
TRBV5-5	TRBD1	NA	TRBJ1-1	TGTGCCAGCAGACCCTTCGGACAGGGAAACACTGAAGCTTTCTTT	CASRPFGQGNTEAFF
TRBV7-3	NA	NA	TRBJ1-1	TGTGCCAGCAGCGAGGTACGGGTCCCGACGGCTGAAGCTTTCTTT	CASSEVRVPTAEAFF
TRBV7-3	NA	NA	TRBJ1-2	TGTGCCAGCAGCTTAAACCAGGGTAGTGGCTACACCTTC	CASSLNQGSGYTF
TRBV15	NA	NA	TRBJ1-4	TGTGCCACCAGCGCCCGGAGGTGGAGGGAGAATGAAAAACTGTTTTTT	CATSARRWRENEKLFF
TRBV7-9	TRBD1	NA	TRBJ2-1	TGTGCCAGCAGCTTAGACAGGGGGCTTTACAATGAGCAGTTCTTC	CASSLDRGLYNEQFF
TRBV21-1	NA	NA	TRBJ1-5	TGTGCCAGCAGGACAGGGGCTCAGCCCCAGCATTTT	CASRTGAQPQHF
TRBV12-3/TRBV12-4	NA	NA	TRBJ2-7	TGTGCCACCGCAGTAGGGGGGGGCTACGAGCAGTACTTC	CATAVGGGYEQYF